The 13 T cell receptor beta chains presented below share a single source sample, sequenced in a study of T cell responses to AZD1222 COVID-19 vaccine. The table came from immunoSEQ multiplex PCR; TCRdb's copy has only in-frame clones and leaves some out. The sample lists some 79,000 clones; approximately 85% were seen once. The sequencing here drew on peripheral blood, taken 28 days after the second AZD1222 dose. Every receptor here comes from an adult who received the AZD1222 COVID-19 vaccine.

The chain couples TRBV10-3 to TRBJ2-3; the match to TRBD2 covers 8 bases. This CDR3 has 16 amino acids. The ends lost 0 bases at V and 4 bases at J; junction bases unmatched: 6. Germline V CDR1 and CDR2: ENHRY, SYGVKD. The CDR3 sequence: CAISESGTGGPDTQYF. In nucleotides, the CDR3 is TGTGCCATCAGTGAGTCGGGGACGGGGGGGCCAGATACGCAGTATTTT.

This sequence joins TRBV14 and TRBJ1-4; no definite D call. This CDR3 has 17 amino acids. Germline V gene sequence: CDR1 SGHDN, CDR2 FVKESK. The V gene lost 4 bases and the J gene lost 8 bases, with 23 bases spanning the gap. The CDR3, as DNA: TGTGCCAGCAGCCCCGGCCATATGGGTCAAACAAGGGAAAAACTGTTTTTT. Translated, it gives CASSPGHMGQTREKLFF.

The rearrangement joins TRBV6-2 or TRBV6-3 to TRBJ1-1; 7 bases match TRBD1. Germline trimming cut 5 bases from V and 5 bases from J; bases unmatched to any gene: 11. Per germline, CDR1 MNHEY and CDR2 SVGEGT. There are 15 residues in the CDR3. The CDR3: CASSRRDSGITEAFF. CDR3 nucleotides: TGTGCCAGCAGTCGCCGGGACAGTGGAATTACTGAAGCTTTCTTT.

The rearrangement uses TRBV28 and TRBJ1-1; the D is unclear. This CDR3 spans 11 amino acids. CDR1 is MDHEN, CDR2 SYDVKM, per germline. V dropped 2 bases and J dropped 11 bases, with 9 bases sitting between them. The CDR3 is CASSLGGEAFF. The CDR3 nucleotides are TGTGCCAGCAGTTTAGGCGGGGAGGCTTTCTTT. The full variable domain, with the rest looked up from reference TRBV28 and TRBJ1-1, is DVKVTQSSRYLVKRTGEKVFLECVQDMDHENMFWYRQDPGLGLRLIYFSYDVKMKEKGDIPEGYSVSREKKERFSLILESASTNQTSMYLCASSLGGEAFFGQGTRLTVV.

The CDR3 is CASSYSGAYNEQFF. Written as DNA, the CDR3 is TGTGCCAGCAGCTATAGCGGGGCCTACAATGAGCAGTTCTTC. The chain carries TRBV7-6 and TRBJ2-1; 8 bases map to TRBD2. The germline CDR1 and CDR2 sequences are SGHVS and FNYEAQ. Germline trimming cut 4 bases from V and 2 bases from J; bases unmatched to any gene: 1. This CDR3 region has 14 residues.

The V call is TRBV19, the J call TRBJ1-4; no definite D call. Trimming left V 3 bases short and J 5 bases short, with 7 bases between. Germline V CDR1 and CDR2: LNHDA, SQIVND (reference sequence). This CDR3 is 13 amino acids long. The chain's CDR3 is CASSIGRNEKLFF. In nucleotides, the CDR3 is TGTGCCAGTAGTATTGGCAGGAATGAAAAACTGTTTTTT.

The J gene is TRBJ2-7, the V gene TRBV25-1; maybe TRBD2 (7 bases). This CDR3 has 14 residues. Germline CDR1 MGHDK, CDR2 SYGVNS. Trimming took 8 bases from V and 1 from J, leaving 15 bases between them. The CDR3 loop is CASSREGGSYEQYF. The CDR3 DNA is TGTGCCAGCTCTAGAGAGGGGGGGTCCTACGAGCAGTACTTC.

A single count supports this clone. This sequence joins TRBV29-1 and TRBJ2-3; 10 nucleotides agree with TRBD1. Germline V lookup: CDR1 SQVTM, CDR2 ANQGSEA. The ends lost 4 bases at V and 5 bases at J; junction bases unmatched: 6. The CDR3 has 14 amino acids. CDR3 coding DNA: TGCAGCGTTGGACAGGGGGCGGGTAAAGATACGCAGTATTTT. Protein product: CSVGQGAGKDTQYF.

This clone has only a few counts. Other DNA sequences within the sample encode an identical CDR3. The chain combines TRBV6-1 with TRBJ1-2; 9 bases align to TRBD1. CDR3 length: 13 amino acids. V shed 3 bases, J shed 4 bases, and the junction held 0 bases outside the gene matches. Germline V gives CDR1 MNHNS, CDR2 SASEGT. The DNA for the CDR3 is TGTGCCAGCAGTGAGACAGGGGGCTATGGCTACACCTTC. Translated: CASSETGGYGYTF.

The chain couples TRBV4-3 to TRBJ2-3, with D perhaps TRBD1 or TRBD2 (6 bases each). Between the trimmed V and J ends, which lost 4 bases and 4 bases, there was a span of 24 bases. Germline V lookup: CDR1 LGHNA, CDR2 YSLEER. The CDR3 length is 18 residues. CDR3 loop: CASSPQGRTTSGADTQYF. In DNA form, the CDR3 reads TGCGCCAGCAGCCCACAAGGACGGACTACCTCAGGGGCAGATACGCAGTATTTT.

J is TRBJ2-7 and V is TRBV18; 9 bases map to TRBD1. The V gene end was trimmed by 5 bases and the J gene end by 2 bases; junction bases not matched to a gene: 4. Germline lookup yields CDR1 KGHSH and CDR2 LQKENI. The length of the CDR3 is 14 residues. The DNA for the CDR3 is TGTGCCAGCTCAGCCGGGACAGGGACCTACGAGCAGTACTTC. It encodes CASSAGTGTYEQYF. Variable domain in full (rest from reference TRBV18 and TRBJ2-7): NAGVMQNPRHLVRRRGQEARLRCSPMKGHSHVYWYRQLPEEGLKFMVYLQKENIIDESGMPKERFSAEFPKEGPSILRIQQVVRGDSAAYFCASSAGTGTYEQYFGPGTRLTVT.

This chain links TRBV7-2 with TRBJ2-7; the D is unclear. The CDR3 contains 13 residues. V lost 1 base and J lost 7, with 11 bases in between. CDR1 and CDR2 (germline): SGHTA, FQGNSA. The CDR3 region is CASSLGIPSEQYF. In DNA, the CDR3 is TGTGCCAGCAGCTTAGGAATCCCTAGTGAGCAGTACTTC.

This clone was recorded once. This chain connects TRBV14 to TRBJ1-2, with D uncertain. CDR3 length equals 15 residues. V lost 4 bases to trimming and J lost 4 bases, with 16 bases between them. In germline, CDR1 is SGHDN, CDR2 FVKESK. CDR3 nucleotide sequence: TGTGCCAGCAGCCCTCCTGGCCCATCTAGCTATGGCTACACCTTC. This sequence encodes CASSPPGPSSYGYTF.